The next 2 T cell receptor beta chains were all read from a single sample in a study of blood T cells in healthy people across ages. Using a J-beta primer mix together with a sample-barcoded 5' primer, a second PCR was run for about 7 to 12 cycles. TCRdb used MiXCR to reprocess the 5' RACE reads, holding one entry per CDR3 protein. The sample lists about 1 million distinct CDR3 sequences; 40% to 55% were seen once. The material sequenced was blood. The receptors were sampled from a woman aged 60-75 years in good health.

The gene calls are TRBV20-1 and TRBJ2-5, with 10 bases aligning to TRBD1. The J call is doubtful: the DNA matches TRBJ2-7 better. CDR3 length equals 14 residues. CDR1 and CDR2 from the germline V gene are DFQATT and SNEGSKA (reference sequence). DNA of the CDR3: TGCAGTGCCAAAATGGACAGGGGGACCTACGAGCAGTACTTC. The encoded protein is CSAKMDRGTYEQYF.

The J gene is TRBJ2-7, the V gene TRBV2; 7 nucleotides align to TRBD1. The assigned J gene may be wrong: the sequence end matches TRBJ2-5 better. The CDR3 spans 12 residues. Germline CDR1 SNHLY, CDR2 FYNNEI. The CDR3 here is CASGKGAETQYF. In DNA form, the CDR3 reads TGTGCCAGCGGAAAGGGGGCCGAGACCCAGTACTTC.